A single sample is the source of the 26 T cell receptor beta chains below, sequenced in a study of blood T cell repertoires in COVID-19. The assay was immunoSEQ multiplex PCR, and TCRdb's table has in-frame clones only and misses some. The sample includes 150,000 to 170,000 clones, over 75% of them seen just once. Sequenced input: peripheral blood. These receptors were collected from a man aged 55-75 years with COVID-19, enrolled during active disease.

The V and J genes are TRBV6-6 and TRBJ2-3, with 8 bases aligning to TRBD1. The J segment lost 6 bases and the V segment lost 8 bases, leaving 4 bases of the junction unmatched. CDR1 MNHNY and CDR2 SVGAGI come from the germline V gene (reference sequence). CDR3 size: 12 residues. The CDR3 loop reads CASRTGGDTQYF. The CDR3 region has the DNA TGTGCCAGCCGCACAGGGGGGGATACGCAGTATTTT.

This clone showed up just once. The chain's CDR3 is CASRQRQNSNQPQHF. The CDR3 DNA reads as TGTGCCAGCCGACAGAGACAGAATAGCAATCAGCCCCAGCATTTT. V and J are TRBV27 and TRBJ1-5; possible D gene TRBD1, 5 bases. This CDR3 comprises 15 residues. V gave up 8 bases and J gave up 0 bases, with 14 bases separating them. In germline, CDR1 is MNHEY, CDR2 SMNVEV (reference sequence).

The chain employs TRBV15 and TRBJ2-5; TRBD1 is a possible D gene (6 bases). The germline V gene has CDR1 LNHNV and CDR2 YYDKDF (reference sequence). V shed 5 bases and J shed 3 bases, with 13 bases lying between them. The CDR3 totals 14 residues. CDR3 DNA sequence: TGTGCCACCAGCGTCACAGGGATTGAAGAGACCCAGTACTTC. It yields the protein CATSVTGIEETQYF.

This chain links TRBV15 with TRBJ1-1; 7 positions agree with TRBD1. The CDR3 covers 13 residues. Germline CDR1 is LNHNV and CDR2 is YYDKDF (reference sequence). V dropped 4 bases and J dropped 2; count of bases not matched to a gene: 1. CDR3 nucleotide sequence: TGTGCCACCAGCAAGGGGGCAAACACTGAAGCTTTCTTT. It is translated as CATSKGANTEAFF.

This clone showed up just once. The chain uses TRBV6-5 and TRBJ2-7; 7 bases are shared with TRBD1. This CDR3 comprises 14 residues. Looked up from germline, CDR1 is MNHEY and CDR2 is SVGAGI. The trim removed 7 bases at V and 0 bases at J, leaving 6 bases unmatched. Here the CDR3 reads CASTRDSSSYEQYF. The DNA of the CDR3 is TGTGCCAGCACCCGGGACAGCAGCTCCTACGAGCAGTACTTC.

This clone was counted between two and nine times. V usage is TRBV25-1 and J usage is TRBJ1-1; no definite D call. V lost 6 bases to trimming and J lost 6 bases, with 14 bases between them. The CDR3 covers 13 residues. Germline loops: CDR1 MGHDK, CDR2 SYGVNS. The CDR3 sequence is CASRVNAGPEAFF. CDR3 DNA: TGTGCCAGCAGAGTAAATGCGGGTCCTGAAGCTTTCTTT.

This clone was counted a single time. V usage is TRBV11-3 and J usage is TRBJ2-1, with D tentatively TRBD2 (6 bases). V was cut by 7 bases and J by 6 bases, with 16 bases left in between. Germline loops: CDR1 SGHNT, CDR2 YENEEA. There are 14 residues in the CDR3. CDR3 sequence: CASTEGGTSNEQFF. The CDR3 DNA reads TGTGCCAGCACCGAAGGCGGGACTTCCAATGAGCAGTTCTTC.

The gene calls are TRBV24-1 and TRBJ2-1, with TRBD1 as a possible D gene (6 bases). Germline V gene lookup returns CDR1 KGHDR and CDR2 SFDVKD. V gave up 4 bases and J gave up 0 bases, with 9 bases separating them. The CDR3 runs 15 residues. The CDR3: CATSDRGSSYNEQFF. The CDR3 region has the DNA TGTGCCACCAGTGACAGGGGAAGCTCCTACAATGAGCAGTTCTTC.

This rearrangement joins TRBV2 to TRBJ2-6, with D tentatively TRBD1 (5 bases). The V and J ends lost 10 bases and 0 bases respectively, with 10 bases between them. Germline-derived CDR1 and CDR2 are SNHLY and FYNNEI. This CDR3 region has 14 residues. As DNA, the CDR3 is TGTGCCACCACGACAGACTCTGGGGCCAACGTCCTGACTTTC. Amino acid sequence: CATTTDSGANVLTF.

The chain uses TRBV28 and TRBJ1-5; D is unresolved. The ends were cut back, 2 bases at V and 11 bases at J, with 10 bases in the middle. Germline CDR1 is MDHEN and CDR2 is SYDVKM. The CDR3 extends over 12 amino acids. The CDR3 here is CASSLVRQAQHF. The CDR3 DNA reads as TGTGCCAGCAGTTTAGTACGGCAGGCCCAGCATTTT. Combining the CDR3 with reference TRBV28 and TRBJ1-5 gives the whole variable domain DVKVTQSSRYLVKRTGEKVFLECVQDMDHENMFWYRQDPGLGLRLIYFSYDVKMKEKGDIPEGYSVSREKKERFSLILESASTNQTSMYLCASSLVRQAQHFGDGTRLSIL.

The chain recombines TRBV6-1 with TRBJ1-5; 8 bases match TRBD1. This CDR3 comprises 14 residues. Germline V gives CDR1 MNHNS, CDR2 SASEGT. V lost 2 bases, J lost 5 bases, and 2 bases stayed unmatched. CDR3 in DNA: TGTGCCAGCAGTGAAACAGGGGGGTATCAGCCCCAGCATTTT. Translated: CASSETGGYQPQHF.

This clone was counted many times. This sequence joins TRBV7-2 and TRBJ2-7; 8 bases fit TRBD2. This CDR3 contains 18 residues. Germline V gene sequence: CDR1 SGHTA, CDR2 FQGNSA. The ends lost 2 bases at V and 0 bases at J; junction bases unmatched: 12. In DNA form, the CDR3 reads TGTGCCAGCAGCTTACCTAGCTCTCGCGGGAGGAGCTCCTACGAGCAGTACTTC. It encodes CASSLPSSRGRSSYEQYF.

J is TRBJ1-4 and V is TRBV5-1, with 7 bases lining up with TRBD1. This CDR3 spans 13 amino acids. Germline V lookup: CDR1 SGHRS, CDR2 YFSETQ. Losses at the gene ends were 6 bases for V and 5 bases for J; bases not matched to a gene: 4. CDR3 in DNA: TGCGCCAGCATGGGGACAGTCAATGAAAAACTGTTTTTT. Amino acid sequence: CASMGTVNEKLFF. Complete variable domain (other parts from reference TRBV5-1 and TRBJ1-4): KAGVTQTPRYLIKTRGQQVTLSCSPISGHRSVSWYQQTPGQGLQFLFEYFSETQRNKGNFPGRFSGRQFSNSRSEMNVSTLELGDSALYLCASMGTVNEKLFFGSGTQLSVL.

The chain carries TRBV5-1 and TRBJ2-1, with TRBD2 identical over 8 bases. The CDR3 sequence is 16 residues long. Germline assignment: CDR1 SGHRS and CDR2 YFSETQ. V dropped 0 bases and J dropped 9; count of bases not matched to a gene: 11. CDR3 in amino acids: CASSLVSGASPGEQFF. In DNA, the CDR3 is TGCGCCAGCAGCTTGGTTAGCGGGGCGAGCCCAGGTGAGCAGTTCTTC.

The chain uses TRBV18 and TRBJ1-1; no clear D. V lost 1 base and J lost 11, with 14 bases in between. The length of the CDR3 is 13 residues. The V gene's germline CDR1 is KGHSH and CDR2 LQKENI. The CDR3 bases are TGTGCCAGCTCACCACGCCGCGAGGGTAAGGCTTTCTTT. This codes for CASSPRREGKAFF.

This clone was observed a handful of times. This CDR3 is also generated by other DNA sequences in the sample. The chain joins TRBV7-9 to TRBJ2-7, with D unclear. CDR3 length equals 12 residues. Per germline, CDR1 SEHNR and CDR2 FQNEAQ (reference sequence). With 3 bases removed from V and 3 bases from J, the gap between germline ends came to 6 bases. CDR3 amino acids: CASSLTGYEQYF. The CDR3 DNA reads TGTGCCAGCAGCTTGACGGGCTACGAGCAGTACTTC.

This chain joins TRBV7-8 and TRBJ1-1; possibly TRBD1 for D (5 bases). Germline lookup yields CDR1 SGHVS and CDR2 FQNEAQ. Trimming removed 1 base from V and 1 base from J, with 7 bases in between. The CDR3 covers 14 residues. CDR3 sequence: CASSLGRGNTEAFF. CDR3 bases: TGTGCCAGCAGCTTAGGGAGGGGGAACACTGAAGCTTTCTTT.

The chain links TRBV3-1 (or the pseudogene TRBV3-2) to TRBJ1-5, with D possibly being TRBD1 (6 bases). In germline, CDR1 is LGHDT, CDR2 YNNKEL (reference sequence). This CDR3 is built from 14 residues. Trimming removed 1 base at V and 6 bases at J, with 10 bases between. The CDR3 coding sequence is TGTGCCAGCAGCCAAGTATCAGGGGCTCAGCCCCAGCATTTT. Its translation: CASSQVSGAQPQHF.

The CDR3 is CASSMWQGNTEAFF. The CDR3 DNA follows: TGTGCCAGTAGTATGTGGCAGGGTAACACTGAAGCTTTCTTT. The V call is TRBV19, the J call TRBJ1-1; maybe TRBD1 (5 bases). From germline, CDR1 is LNHDA and CDR2 SQIVND (reference sequence). The germline V and J ends were trimmed by 3 bases and 2 bases, with 10 bases remaining between them. The CDR3 totals 14 residues.

V is TRBV7-2 and J is TRBJ1-1; no reliable D call. Trimming removed 7 bases at V and 3 bases at J, with 18 bases between. CDR1 and CDR2 from the germline V gene are SGHTA and FQGNSA. CDR3 length: 15 amino acids. DNA for the CDR3: TGTGCCAGCACATTATCCCCCACTTCCGACACTGAAGCTTTCTTT. Translation gives CASTLSPTSDTEAFF.

A few counts support this clone. The chain combines TRBV5-6 with TRBJ2-7, with 10 bases identical to TRBD1. The CDR3 has 16 residues. J was trimmed by 4 bases and V by 3 bases; bases with no gene match: 10. Germline lookup yields CDR1 SGHDT and CDR2 YYEEEE. The CDR3 here is CASSSFLTGGAYEQYF. The CDR3 DNA follows: TGTGCCAGCAGCTCATTTTTGACAGGGGGCGCGTACGAGCAGTACTTC.

The chain employs TRBV18 and TRBJ2-6; unclear D gene. V was cut by 2 bases and J by 3 bases, with 8 bases left in between. The germline gives CDR1 KGHSH, CDR2 LQKENI. CDR3 length: 15 amino acids. CDR3 bases: TGTGCCAGCTCACCAAATCTGAGTGGGGCCAACGTCCTGACTTTC. The encoded protein is CASSPNLSGANVLTF.

The chain uses TRBV19 and TRBJ1-1, with D possibly matching TRBD1 (6 bases). V was cut by 5 bases and J by 5 bases, with 12 bases left in between. This CDR3 comprises 13 residues. The germline V gene has CDR1 LNHDA and CDR2 SQIVND (reference sequence). CDR3 nucleotide sequence: TGTGCCAGTAGTCAACAGGGTGGAACTGAAGCTTTCTTT. The encoded protein is CASSQQGGTEAFF.

The chain carries TRBV7-3 and TRBJ2-1; the D gene is possibly TRBD1 (6 bases). V lost 4 bases to trimming and J lost 8 bases, with 12 bases between them. This CDR3 is 13 amino acids long. CDR1 SGHTA and CDR2 FQGTGA come from the germline V gene. CDR3 sequence (DNA): TGTGCCAGCAGCTCCTCAGGGGACGATGAGCAGTTCTTC. This encodes CASSSSGDDEQFF.

The rearrangement uses TRBV7-8 and TRBJ1-5; D unresolved. From germline, CDR1 is SGHVS and CDR2 FQNEAQ. This CDR3 region has 16 residues. Trimming pared 1 base from V and 4 bases from J, leaving 14 bases between. CDR3 DNA: TGTGCCAGCAGCTTAGGTAGCAGTCAAGTTAATCAGCCCCAGCATTTT. Protein sequence: CASSLGSSQVNQPQHF.

V and J are TRBV5-4 and TRBJ2-2; D call uncertain. The CDR3 loop spans 12 amino acids. Germline V CDR1 and CDR2: SGHNT, YYREEE (reference sequence). V lost 7 bases to trimming and J lost 3 bases, with 7 bases between them. In DNA form, the CDR3 reads TGTGCCAGCTCCCACTACACCGGGGAGCTGTTTTTT. This gives the protein CASSHYTGELFF.